A selection of T cell receptor beta chains follows, all from one sample in a study of human T cells and chemical hapten exposure. TCRdb re-called the RACE reads with MiXCR, one entry per CDR3 protein. Here the sample spans more than 75,000 distinct CDR3 sequences, about 9% being singletons. Sequenced material: whole blood, taken in connection with sensitization to the hapten diphenylcyclopropenone (DPC). The receptors originated from a woman between 40 and 55 years old with alopecia areata. Some clones in this sample may be carry-over from other donors' samples. Both conserved end residues are trimmed from each CDR3. Clone size, where shown, is once, few, many, or a class for clones that have expanded.

V gene: TRBV2
J gene: TRBJ2-7
clone size: many
CDR3 protein: ASEHLAGGRGSSYEQY

V gene: TRBV27
J gene: TRBJ1-1
clone size: few
CDR3 protein: ASRREVNTEAF

V gene: TRBV5-1
J gene: TRBJ2-1
clone size: few
CDR3 protein: ASSAGYANEQF

V gene: TRBV20-1
J gene: TRBJ2-1
clone size: -
CDR3 protein: SARELAGNEQF

V gene: TRBV18
J gene: TRBJ2-1
clone size: few
CDR3 protein: ASSPRTSYNEQF

V gene: TRBV5-5
J gene: TRBJ2-2
clone size: few
CDR3 protein: ASSSGTETGELF

V gene: TRBV28
J gene: TRBJ2-7
clone size: -
CDR3 protein: ASNRRSYSYEQY

V gene: TRBV7-8
J gene: TRBJ2-3
clone size: -
CDR3 protein: AQHGNTQY

V gene: TRBV29-1
J gene: TRBJ1-1
clone size: few
CDR3 protein: SGGQGANTEAF

V gene: TRBV20-1
J gene: TRBJ2-1
clone size: -
CDR3 protein: SARVTPSSYNEQF

V gene: TRBV7-9
J gene: TRBJ1-1
clone size: few
CDR3 protein: ASTSDRGRGTEAF

V gene: TRBV11-2
J gene: TRBJ2-5
clone size: many
CDR3 protein: ASSLDQPGLAGEETQY